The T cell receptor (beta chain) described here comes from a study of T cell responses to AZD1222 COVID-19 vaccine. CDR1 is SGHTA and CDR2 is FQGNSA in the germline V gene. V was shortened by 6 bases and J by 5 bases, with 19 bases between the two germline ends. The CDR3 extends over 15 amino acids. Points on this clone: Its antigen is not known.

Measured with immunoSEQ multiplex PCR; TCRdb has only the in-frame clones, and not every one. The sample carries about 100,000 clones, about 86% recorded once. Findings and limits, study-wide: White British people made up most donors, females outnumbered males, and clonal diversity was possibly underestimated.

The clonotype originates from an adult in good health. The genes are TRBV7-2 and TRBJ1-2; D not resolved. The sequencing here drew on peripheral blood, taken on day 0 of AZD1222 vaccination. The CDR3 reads CASSYGLLKGYGYTF. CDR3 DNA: TGTGCCAGCAGTTATGGACTGCTTAAGGGTTATGGCTACACCTTC.